Reported below is one T cell receptor beta chain. The antigen remains undetermined. The sample is drawn from a study of Tregs in tolerant kidney transplant recipients. The table came from immunoSEQ multiplex PCR; TCRdb's copy has only in-frame clones and leaves some out. In the table there are about 100,000 clones, 93% of which are singletons. This CDR3 contains 19 residues. Looked up from germline, CDR1 is KGHSH and CDR2 is LQKENI. Between the trimmed V and J ends, which lost 0 bases and 3 bases, there was a span of 23 bases. Study-wide points: Biological reproducibility was not directly addressed in this study. Tregs expanded with activated donor B cells seemed most donor-specific.

The nonmyeloablative bone marrow transplants came from related graft donors, with transient mixed chimerism. The source was CD4+ T cells from blood (PBMCs), collected 12 months after the transplant. This receptor was obtained from a human patient who received a combined kidney and bone marrow transplant. Part of the T cell pool may stem from the graft donor. V and J are TRBV18 and TRBJ2-5; the D is unclear. The CDR3 nucleotides read TGTGCCAGCTCACCACCACTATCTGCGGCAGTTGGAGAAAAAGAGACCCAGTACTTC. Translating gives CASSPPLSAAVGEKETQYF.